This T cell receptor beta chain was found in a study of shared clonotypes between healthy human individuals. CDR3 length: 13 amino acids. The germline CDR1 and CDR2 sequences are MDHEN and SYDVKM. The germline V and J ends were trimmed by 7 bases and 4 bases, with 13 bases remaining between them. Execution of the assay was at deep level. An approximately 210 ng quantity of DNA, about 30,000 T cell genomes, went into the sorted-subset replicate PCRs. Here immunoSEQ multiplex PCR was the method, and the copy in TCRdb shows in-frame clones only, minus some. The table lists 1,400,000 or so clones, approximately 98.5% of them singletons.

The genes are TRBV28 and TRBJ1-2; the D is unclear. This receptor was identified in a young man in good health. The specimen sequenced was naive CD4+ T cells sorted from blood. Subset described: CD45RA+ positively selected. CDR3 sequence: CASTGRTTYGYTF. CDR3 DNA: TGTGCCAGCACGGGCAGGACGACCTATGGCTACACCTTC.